The 18 T cell receptor beta chains below all came from one sample that was sequenced in a study of control samples from healthy donors and cancer patients. Sequenced by immunoSEQ multiplex PCR; TCRdb stores in-frame clones only, minus some. The sample yields around 250,000 clones, roughly 87% seen once. The specimen sequenced was PBMCs. Receptors originate from a woman aged 60 to 75 with lung cancer.

The chain couples TRBV20-1 to TRBJ1-5; D might be TRBD1 (6 bases). Germline CDR1 reads DFQATT; CDR2 reads SNEGSKA (reference sequence). The length of the CDR3 is 17 residues. Trimming shortened V by 3 bases and J by 0 bases, and 18 bases separated the two germline ends. The CDR3 region is CSASFSQGSHSNQPQHF. CDR3 nucleotides: TGCAGTGCTAGTTTCAGTCAGGGGTCACATAGCAATCAGCCCCAGCATTTT.

The chain is built from TRBV29-1 and TRBJ2-3; 7 bases are shared with TRBD1. J gave up 0 bases and V 8 bases, and 11 bases lay outside the gene matches. Per the germline V gene, CDR1 is SQVTM and CDR2 is ANQGSEA. The CDR3 has 15 residues. CDR3 sequence (DNA): TGCAGCTTCAAGGGGGACAGCTACAGCACAGATACGCAGTATTTT. Translation: CSFKGDSYSTDTQYF.

This clone appeared a single time. The V gene is TRBV27, the J gene TRBJ2-1; D possibly uses TRBD1 or TRBD2 (5 bases each). V lost 10 bases to trimming and J lost 0 bases, with 25 bases between them. CDR1 is MNHEY, CDR2 SMNVEV, per germline (reference sequence). The CDR3 consists of 18 residues. In DNA form, the CDR3 reads TGTGCCACCGGGGCGACCCCTGGGCTTTGGAGCTCCTACAATGAGCAGTTCTTC. It yields the protein CATGATPGLWSSYNEQFF.

This clone has more than one count but fewer than ten. CDR3 sequence reads: CSVAVLGIQYF. The CDR3 coding sequence is TGCAGCGTTGCCGTATTGGGGATTCAGTACTTC. J is TRBJ2-4 and V is TRBV29-1; unclear D gene. This CDR3 comprises 11 residues. Germline assignment: CDR1 SQVTM and CDR2 ANQGSEA. The germline V and J ends were trimmed by 4 bases and 10 bases, with 11 bases remaining between them.

The rearrangement joins TRBV7-2 to TRBJ2-3; D ambiguous. This CDR3 comprises 13 residues. Trimming removed 2 bases at V and 4 bases at J, with 7 bases between. Germline assignment: CDR1 SGHTA and CDR2 FQGNSA. The CDR3 reads CASSLYKADTQYF. CDR3 DNA sequence: TGTGCCAGCAGCTTATATAAGGCAGATACGCAGTATTTT.

The V call is TRBV5-1, the J call TRBJ2-1; a weak D match, TRBD1 (5 bases). Germline values: CDR1 SGHRS, CDR2 YFSETQ. Trimming stripped 4 bases from V and 1 base from J, with 9 bases between. There are 14 residues in the CDR3. The CDR3 here is CASSARQSYNEQFF. CDR3 coding DNA: TGCGCCAGCAGCGCTAGACAGTCCTACAATGAGCAGTTCTTC.

This clone was seen repeatedly, ten times or more. The J gene is TRBJ1-6, the V gene TRBV27; D gene uncertain. The length of the CDR3 is 15 residues. Germline V gene sequence: CDR1 MNHEY, CDR2 SMNVEV (reference sequence). CDR3 DNA: TGTGCTTCTTCTGGGTCGCCAGACCCCGATTCACCCCTCCACTTT. It encodes CASSGSPDPDSPLHF.

This clone was found a few times. V gene TRBV7-2 combines with J gene TRBJ2-1; 11 nucleotides align to TRBD1. Trimming at V came to 5 bases and at J to 9 bases, leaving 9 bases not matched to a gene. Germline V lookup: CDR1 SGHTA, CDR2 FQGNSA. The CDR3 spans 15 residues. CDR3 sequence: CASSLGQGALSEQFF. DNA for the CDR3: TGTGCCAGCAGCCTCGGACAGGGGGCTCTAAGTGAGCAGTTCTTC.

The chain has TRBV27 and TRBJ2-7; D is undetermined. V lost 3 bases and J lost 7, with 13 bases in between. Germline-derived CDR1 and CDR2 are MNHEY and SMNVEV (reference sequence). This CDR3 comprises 13 residues. The CDR3 region has the DNA TGTGCCAGCAGTTTCTCCTCTATGGGAGAGCAGTACTTC. Protein: CASSFSSMGEQYF.

V usage is TRBV3-1 (or the pseudogene TRBV3-2) and J usage is TRBJ2-7; D is uncertain. Looked up from germline, CDR1 is LGHDT and CDR2 is YNNKEL (reference sequence). The CDR3 is 12 amino acids. V was pared by 1 base and J by 5 bases, with 6 bases between. CDR3 in amino acids: CASSQGIDEQYF. CDR3 in DNA: TGTGCCAGCAGCCAAGGTATCGACGAGCAGTACTTC.

The V call is TRBV7-2, the J call TRBJ2-7; D unresolved. V lost 5 bases to trimming and J lost 3 bases, with 14 bases between them. Germline CDR1 reads SGHTA; CDR2 reads FQGNSA. This CDR3 comprises 14 residues. The CDR3 reads CASSVLWFNYEQYF. The CDR3 coding sequence is TGTGCCAGCAGCGTCCTATGGTTCAACTACGAGCAGTACTTC.

The V gene is TRBV29-1, the J gene TRBJ2-7, with D perhaps assigned TRBD1 or TRBD2 (5 bases each). CDR1 and CDR2 (germline): SQVTM, ANQGSEA. The CDR3 has 11 amino acids. The V end lost 6 bases, the J end lost 6 bases, and 12 bases lay between the germline ends. The CDR3 DNA sequence: TGCAGCGTAGACAGCGGAGGCGAGCAGTACTTC. Its protein product is CSVDSGGEQYF.

The chain uses TRBV21-1 and TRBJ2-7. TRBV21-1 represents a pseudogene. The CDR3 loop spans 11 amino acids. Here the CDR3 reads CASSNSYEQYF. CDR3 DNA sequence: TGTGCCAGCAGCAATTCCTACGAGCAGTACTTC.

The chain recombines TRBV19 with TRBJ1-6, with D unresolved. CDR3 size: 15 residues. V lost 1 base and J lost 3, with 7 bases in between. CDR1 LNHDA and CDR2 SQIVND come from the germline V gene (reference sequence). CDR3 sequence reads: CASSIGNIYNSPLHF. In nucleotides, the CDR3 is TGTGCCAGTAGTATAGGAAACATCTATAATTCACCCCTCCACTTT.

V and J are TRBV19 and TRBJ1-6; D might be TRBD1 (5 bases). The V gene's germline CDR1 is LNHDA and CDR2 SQIVND (reference sequence). Trimming pared 1 base from V and 3 bases from J, leaving 13 bases between. CDR3 length: 17 amino acids. The CDR3 loop is CASSIAWDGLYNSPLHF. CDR3 nucleotide sequence: TGTGCCAGTAGTATAGCCTGGGACGGACTCTATAATTCACCCCTCCACTTT.

The chain carries TRBV5-5 and TRBJ1-5; the match to TRBD1 covers 9 bases. The CDR3 sequence is 16 residues long. Germline V gene data show CDR1 as SGHKS and CDR2 as YYEKEE (reference sequence). The V segment lost 3 bases and the J segment 1 base; nucleotides outside the gene matches: 5. The CDR3 sequence is CASSYTGGRSNQPQHF. CDR3 nucleotide sequence: TGTGCCAGCAGCTACACAGGGGGCCGAAGCAATCAGCCCCAGCATTTT.

CDR3 nucleotide sequence: TGTGCCAGCAGCGTAGCCGGGACAGGGGATGAAAAACTGTTTTTT. Amino acids: CASSVAGTGDEKLFF. This chain connects TRBV9 to TRBJ1-4; TRBD1 matches 10 bases. The junction had 2 bases not matched to a gene; V was cut back by 0 bases and J by 6 bases. This CDR3 is 15 amino acids long. CDR1 SGDLS and CDR2 YYNGEE come from the germline V gene. The entire variable domain, with the rest obtained from reference TRBV9 and TRBJ1-4, is as follows: DSGVTQTPKHLITATGQRVTLRCSPRSGDLSVYWYQQSLDQGLQFLIQYYNGEERAKGNILERFSAQQFPDLHSELNLSSLELGDSALYFCASSVAGTGDEKLFFGSGTQLSVL.

This clone showed up just a few times. The rearrangement joins TRBV27 to TRBJ1-6; 8 bases fit TRBD1. V lost 6 bases, J lost 8 bases, and 6 bases stayed unmatched. From germline, CDR1 is MNHEY and CDR2 SMNVEV (reference sequence). This CDR3 is built from 14 residues. The CDR3 loop is CASSRTGPHSPLHF. The CDR3 DNA reads TGTGCCAGCAGCAGGACAGGGCCACATTCACCCCTCCACTTT.